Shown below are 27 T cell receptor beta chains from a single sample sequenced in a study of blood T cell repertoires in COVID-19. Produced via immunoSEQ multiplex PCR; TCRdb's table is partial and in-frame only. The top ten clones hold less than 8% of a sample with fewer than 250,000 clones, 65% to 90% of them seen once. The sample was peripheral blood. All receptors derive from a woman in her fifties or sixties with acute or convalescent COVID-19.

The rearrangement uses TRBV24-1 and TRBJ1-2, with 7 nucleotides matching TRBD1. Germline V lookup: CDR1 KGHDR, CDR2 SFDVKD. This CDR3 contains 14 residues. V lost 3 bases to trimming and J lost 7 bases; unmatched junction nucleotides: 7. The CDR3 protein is CATSDPPGGSGYTF. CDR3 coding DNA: TGTGCCACCAGTGATCCTCCAGGGGGTTCTGGCTACACCTTC.

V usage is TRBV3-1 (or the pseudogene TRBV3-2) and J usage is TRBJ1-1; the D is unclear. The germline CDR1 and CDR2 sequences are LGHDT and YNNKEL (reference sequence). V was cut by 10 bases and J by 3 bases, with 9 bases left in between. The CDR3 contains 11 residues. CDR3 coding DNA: TGTGCCACATCCTTAGACACTGAAGCTTTCTTT. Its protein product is CATSLDTEAFF.

For the CDR3, the DNA is TGTGCCAGCAGCCCCAGACAGACAGCTAACTATGGCTACACCTTC. It specifies CASSPRQTANYGYTF. The V call is TRBV9, the J call TRBJ1-2, with D possibly TRBD1 on 5 matching bases. CDR1 is SGDLS, CDR2 YYNGEE, per germline. V was cut by 4 bases and J by 0 bases, with 13 bases left in between. The CDR3 has 15 amino acids.

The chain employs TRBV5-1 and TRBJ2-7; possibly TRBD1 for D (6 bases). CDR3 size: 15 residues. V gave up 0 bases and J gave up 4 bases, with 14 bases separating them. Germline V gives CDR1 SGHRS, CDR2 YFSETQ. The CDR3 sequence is CASSLEGVSRYEQYF. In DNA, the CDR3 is TGCGCCAGCAGCTTGGAGGGGGTTTCTCGGTACGAGCAGTACTTC.

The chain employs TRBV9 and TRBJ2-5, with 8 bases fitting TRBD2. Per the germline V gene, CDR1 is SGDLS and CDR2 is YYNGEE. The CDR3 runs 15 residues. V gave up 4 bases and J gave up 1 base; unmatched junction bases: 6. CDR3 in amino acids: CASSLRLATQETQYF. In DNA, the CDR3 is TGTGCCAGCAGCCTCCGACTAGCGACCCAAGAGACCCAGTACTTC.

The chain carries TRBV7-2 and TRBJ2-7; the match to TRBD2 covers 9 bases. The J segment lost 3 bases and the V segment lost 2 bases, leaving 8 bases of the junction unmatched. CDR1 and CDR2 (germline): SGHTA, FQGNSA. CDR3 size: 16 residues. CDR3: CASSLSATSGHYEQYF. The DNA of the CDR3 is TGTGCCAGCAGCTTAAGCGCGACTAGCGGACACTACGAGCAGTACTTC.

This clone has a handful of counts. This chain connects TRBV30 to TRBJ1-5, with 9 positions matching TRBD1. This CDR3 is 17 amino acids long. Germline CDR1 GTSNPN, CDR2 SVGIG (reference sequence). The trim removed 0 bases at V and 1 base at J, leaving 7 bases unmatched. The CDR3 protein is CAWSVYKGTGSNQPQHF. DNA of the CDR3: TGTGCCTGGAGTGTATATAAGGGGACAGGGAGCAATCAGCCCCAGCATTTT.

This CDR3 is CASSRTGNYEQYF. For the CDR3, the DNA is TGTGCCAGCAGCAGGACGGGAAACTACGAGCAGTACTTC. This sequence joins TRBV7-8 and TRBJ2-7, with D possibly matching TRBD2 (5 bases). Trimming removed 5 bases from V and 3 bases from J, with 11 bases in between. Germline V gene data show CDR1 as SGHVS and CDR2 as FQNEAQ. This CDR3 is 13 amino acids long.

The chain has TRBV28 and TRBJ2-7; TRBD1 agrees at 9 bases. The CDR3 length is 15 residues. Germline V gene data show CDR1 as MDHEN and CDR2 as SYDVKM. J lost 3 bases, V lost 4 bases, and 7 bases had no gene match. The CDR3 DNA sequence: TGTGCCAGCAGTTCCCCCGGGACAGGGAACTACGAGCAGTACTTC. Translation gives CASSSPGTGNYEQYF.

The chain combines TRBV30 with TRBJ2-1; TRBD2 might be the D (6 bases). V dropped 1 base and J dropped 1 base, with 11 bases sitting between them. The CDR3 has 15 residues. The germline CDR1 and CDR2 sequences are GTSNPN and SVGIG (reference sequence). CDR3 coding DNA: TGTGCCTGGAGTGGCAGCGGGCTTTCCTACAATGAGCAGTTCTTC. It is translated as CAWSGSGLSYNEQFF.

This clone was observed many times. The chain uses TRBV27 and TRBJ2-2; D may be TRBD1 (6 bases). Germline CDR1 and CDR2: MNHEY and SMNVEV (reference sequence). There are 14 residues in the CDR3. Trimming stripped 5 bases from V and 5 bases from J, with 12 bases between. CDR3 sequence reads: CASSTDGQTGELFF. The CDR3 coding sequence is TGTGCCAGCAGTACAGATGGACAGACCGGGGAGCTGTTTTTT.

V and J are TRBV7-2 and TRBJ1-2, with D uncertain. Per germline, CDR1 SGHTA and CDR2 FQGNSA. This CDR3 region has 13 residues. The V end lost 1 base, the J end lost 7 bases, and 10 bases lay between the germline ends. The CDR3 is CASSLERVRGYTF. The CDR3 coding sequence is TGTGCCAGCAGCTTAGAAAGAGTGCGTGGCTACACCTTC.

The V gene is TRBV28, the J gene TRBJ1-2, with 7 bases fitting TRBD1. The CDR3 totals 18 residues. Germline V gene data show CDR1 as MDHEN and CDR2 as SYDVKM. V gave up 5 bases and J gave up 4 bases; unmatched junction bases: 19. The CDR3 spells CASSPTTGISSTSYGYTF. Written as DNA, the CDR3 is TGTGCCAGCAGTCCAACGACAGGGATTTCTTCTACATCCTATGGCTACACCTTC.

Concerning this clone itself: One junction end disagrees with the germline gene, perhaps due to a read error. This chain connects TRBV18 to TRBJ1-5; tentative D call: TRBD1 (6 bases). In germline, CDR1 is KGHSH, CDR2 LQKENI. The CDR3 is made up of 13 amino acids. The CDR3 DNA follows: TGTGCCACCTCATCGACAGGCCCTCAGCCCCAGCATTTT. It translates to CATSSTGPQPQHF.

The CDR3 sequence is CASSLRDTLTDTQYF. Written as DNA, the CDR3 is TGTGCCAGCAGCCTCCGGGACACTCTCACAGATACGCAGTATTTT. The genes are TRBV13 and TRBJ2-3; possible D gene TRBD1, 6 bases. Trimming removed 5 bases at V and 2 bases at J, with 14 bases between. Germline V gene sequence: CDR1 PRHDT, CDR2 FYEKMQ (reference sequence). The CDR3 has 15 residues.

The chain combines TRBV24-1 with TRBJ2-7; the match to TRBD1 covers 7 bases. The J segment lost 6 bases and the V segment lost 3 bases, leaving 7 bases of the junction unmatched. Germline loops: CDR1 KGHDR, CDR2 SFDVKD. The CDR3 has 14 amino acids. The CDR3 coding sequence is TGTGCCACCAGTGATACAGGGGCTAGGGGCGAGCAGTACTTC. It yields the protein CATSDTGARGEQYF.

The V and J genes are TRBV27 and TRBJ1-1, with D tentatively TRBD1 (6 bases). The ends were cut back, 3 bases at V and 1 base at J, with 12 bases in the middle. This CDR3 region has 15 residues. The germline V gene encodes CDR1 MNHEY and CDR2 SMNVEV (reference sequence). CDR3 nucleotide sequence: TGTGCCAGCAGTTTTAAAGGCAGGGGGAACACTGAAGCTTTCTTT. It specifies CASSFKGRGNTEAFF.

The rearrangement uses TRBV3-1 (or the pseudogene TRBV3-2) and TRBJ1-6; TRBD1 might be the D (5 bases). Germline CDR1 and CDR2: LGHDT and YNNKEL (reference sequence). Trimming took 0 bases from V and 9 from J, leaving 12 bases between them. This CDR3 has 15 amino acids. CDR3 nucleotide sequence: TGTGCCAGCAGCCAAGATCACAGGAATAGTTCACCCCTCCACTTT. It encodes CASSQDHRNSSPLHF.

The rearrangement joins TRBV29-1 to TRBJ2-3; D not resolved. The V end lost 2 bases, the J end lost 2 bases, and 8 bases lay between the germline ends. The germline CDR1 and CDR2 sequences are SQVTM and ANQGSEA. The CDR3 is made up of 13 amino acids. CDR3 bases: TGCAGCGTTGAAAAACTGATCACAGATACGCAGTATTTT. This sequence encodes CSVEKLITDTQYF.

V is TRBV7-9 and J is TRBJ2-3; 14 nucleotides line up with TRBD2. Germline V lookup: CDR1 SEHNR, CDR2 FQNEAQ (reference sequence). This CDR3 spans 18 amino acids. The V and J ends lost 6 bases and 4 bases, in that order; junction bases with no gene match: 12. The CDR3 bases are TGTGCCAGCAGACACCGGCCGGGACTAGCGGGGGAGTCAGATACGCAGTATTTT. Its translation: CASRHRPGLAGESDTQYF.

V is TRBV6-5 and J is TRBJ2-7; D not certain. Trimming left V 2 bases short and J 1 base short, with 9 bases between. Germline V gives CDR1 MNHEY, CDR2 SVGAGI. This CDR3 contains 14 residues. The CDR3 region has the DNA TGTGCCAGCAGTTACATTGGGCGTTCCTACGAGCAGTACTTC. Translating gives CASSYIGRSYEQYF.

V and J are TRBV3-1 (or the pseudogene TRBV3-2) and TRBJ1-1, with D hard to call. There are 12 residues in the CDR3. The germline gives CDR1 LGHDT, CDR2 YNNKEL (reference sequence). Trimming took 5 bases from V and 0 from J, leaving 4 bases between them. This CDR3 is CASSAVNTEAFF. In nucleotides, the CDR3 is TGTGCCAGCAGCGCGGTGAACACTGAAGCTTTCTTT.

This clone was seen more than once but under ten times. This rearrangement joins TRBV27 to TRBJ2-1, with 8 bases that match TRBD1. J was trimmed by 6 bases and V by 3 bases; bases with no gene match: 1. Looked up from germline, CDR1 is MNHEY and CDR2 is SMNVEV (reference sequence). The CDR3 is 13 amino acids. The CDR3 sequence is CASSFRGRNEQFF. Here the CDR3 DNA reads TGTGCCAGCAGTTTCAGGGGGCGCAATGAGCAGTTCTTC.

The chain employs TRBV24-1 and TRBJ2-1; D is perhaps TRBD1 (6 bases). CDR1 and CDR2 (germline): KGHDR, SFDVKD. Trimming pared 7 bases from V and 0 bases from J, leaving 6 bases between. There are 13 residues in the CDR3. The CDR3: CATRDSSYNEQFF. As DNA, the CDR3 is TGTGCCACCAGGGACAGCTCCTACAATGAGCAGTTCTTC.

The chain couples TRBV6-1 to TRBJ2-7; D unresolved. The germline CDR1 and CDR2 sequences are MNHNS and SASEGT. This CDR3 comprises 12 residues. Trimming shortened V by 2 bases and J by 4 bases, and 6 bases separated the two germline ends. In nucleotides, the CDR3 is TGTGCCAGCAGTGAATTCGTGTACGAGCAGTACTTC. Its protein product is CASSEFVYEQYF.

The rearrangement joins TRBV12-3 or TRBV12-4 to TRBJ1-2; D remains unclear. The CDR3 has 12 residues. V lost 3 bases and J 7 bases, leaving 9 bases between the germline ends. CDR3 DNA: TGTGCCAGCAGTTTTTCTGGGAGTGGCTACACCTTC. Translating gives CASSFSGSGYTF.

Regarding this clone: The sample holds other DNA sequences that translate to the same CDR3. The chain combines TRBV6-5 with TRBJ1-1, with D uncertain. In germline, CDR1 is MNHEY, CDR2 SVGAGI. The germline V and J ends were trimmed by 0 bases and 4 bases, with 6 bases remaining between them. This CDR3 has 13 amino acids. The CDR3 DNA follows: TGTGCCAGCAGTTACTCAGAGGGCACTGAAGCTTTCTTT. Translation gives CASSYSEGTEAFF.